These 12 T cell receptor beta chains came from one sample sequenced in a study of chemoradiotherapy in HPV16-positive cancers. Assay: immunoSEQ multiplex PCR; the TCRdb copy retains only in-frame clones and omits some. This table has around 30,000 clones, roughly 87% appearing once. The input for sequencing was blood, taken from a patient who underwent chemoradiotherapy. These receptors came from a human donor with HPV-associated anogenital cancer.

V and J are TRBV6-1 and TRBJ1-2; 8 nucleotides align to TRBD1. Per the germline V gene, CDR1 is MNHNS and CDR2 is SASEGT. This CDR3 region has 15 residues. V was pared by 3 bases and J by 0 bases, with 3 bases of the junction left unmatched. The DNA for the CDR3 is TGTGCCAGCAGTGAGGGGACAGGTACTAACTATGGCTACACCTTC. Translating it yields CASSEGTGTNYGYTF.

This chain uses TRBV7-9 with TRBJ2-3; perhaps TRBD1 as D (6 bases). CDR3 length: 16 amino acids. The V gene's germline CDR1 is SEHNR and CDR2 FQNEAQ (reference sequence). Trimming removed 0 bases at V and 3 bases at J, with 13 bases between. CDR3 nucleotide sequence: TGTGCCAGCAGCTTAGCCACAGGGTTACGGACAGATACGCAGTATTTT. Residues: CASSLATGLRTDTQYF.

The chain has TRBV7-9 and TRBJ2-1; 7 nucleotides agree with TRBD2. The length of the CDR3 is 15 residues. V shed 1 base, J shed 6 bases, and the junction held 6 bases outside the gene matches. The germline V gene has CDR1 SEHNR and CDR2 FQNEAQ (reference sequence). The DNA for the CDR3 is TGTGCCAGCAGCTTAGGTTGGGAGGGTTTCAATGAGCAGTTCTTC. The encoded protein is CASSLGWEGFNEQFF.

The J gene is TRBJ2-7, the V gene TRBV5-8; D is possibly TRBD1 (6 bases). The CDR3 runs to 14 residues. Trimming pared 0 bases from V and 5 bases from J, leaving 12 bases between. CDR1 and CDR2 (germline): SGHTS, YDEGEE. This chain's CDR3 is CASSLAAGAHEQYF. The CDR3 DNA sequence: TGTGCCAGCAGCTTGGCCGCAGGGGCCCACGAGCAGTACTTC.

This clone was counted once. The chain combines TRBV11-2 with TRBJ2-3; 9 bases line up with TRBD1. The trim removed 2 bases at V and 5 bases at J, leaving 8 bases unmatched. The CDR3 runs to 16 residues. Per the germline V gene, CDR1 is SGHAT and CDR2 is FQNNGV. The CDR3 DNA sequence: TGTGCCAGCAGCTTAAGCGGACAGGGGATGGTAGATACGCAGTATTTT. It codes for CASSLSGQGMVDTQYF.

This clone was counted a few times. The J gene is TRBJ1-5, the V gene TRBV13, with D uncertain. The CDR3 sequence is 15 residues long. Deletions cut 3 bases from V and 1 base from J, with 10 bases between. From germline, CDR1 is PRHDT and CDR2 FYEKMQ (reference sequence). CDR3 nucleotide sequence: TGTGCCAGCAGCTTGAGGGTAGGGAGCAATCAGCCCCAGCATTTT. Amino acid sequence: CASSLRVGSNQPQHF.

The chain combines TRBV2 with TRBJ2-7; weak D call: TRBD1 (6 bases). V lost 5 bases, J lost 6 bases, and 14 bases lay in between. The CDR3 totals 13 residues. The germline V gene has CDR1 SNHLY and CDR2 FYNNEI. CDR3 in DNA: TGTGCCAGCAGTTTCACAGGGTCGGGCGAGCAGTACTTC. The encoded protein is CASSFTGSGEQYF.

The chain recombines TRBV28 with TRBJ2-7, with D perhaps TRBD1 (6 bases). CDR3 length equals 12 residues. Germline values: CDR1 MDHEN, CDR2 SYDVKM. Trimming cost V 10 bases and J 6 bases, with 16 bases left between them. The CDR3 spells CATKQGAGEQYF. CDR3 coding DNA: TGTGCCACAAAACAGGGAGCTGGCGAGCAGTACTTC.

This clone appeared once. J is TRBJ1-5 and V is TRBV10-3; TRBD1 aligns across 7 bases. The junction had 7 bases not matched to a gene; V was cut back by 4 bases and J by 4 bases. The CDR3 consists of 15 residues. Per germline, CDR1 ENHRY and CDR2 SYGVKD. CDR3 sequence reads: CAISGAGGDNQPQHF. CDR3 DNA sequence: TGTGCCATCAGTGGGGCAGGGGGAGATAATCAGCCCCAGCATTTT.

This sequence joins TRBV30 and TRBJ1-5; a possible D gene is TRBD1 (6 bases). The germline V gene has CDR1 GTSNPN and CDR2 SVGIG (reference sequence). The CDR3 covers 15 residues. With 1 base removed from V and 4 bases from J, the gap between germline ends came to 14 bases. The DNA for the CDR3 is TGTGCCTGGAGTGGGGGGGCTGGATCAAATCAGCCCCAGCATTTT. It translates to CAWSGGAGSNQPQHF.

The rearrangement uses TRBV19 and TRBJ2-7; 7 bases line up with TRBD1. The CDR3 extends over 14 amino acids. In germline, CDR1 is LNHDA, CDR2 SQIVND (reference sequence). V shed 10 bases, J shed 4 bases, and the junction held 13 bases outside the gene matches. The CDR3 coding sequence is TGTGCCACCCGGAACCGGGACAGACAGTACGAGCAGTACTTC. Protein: CATRNRDRQYEQYF.

CDR3 sequence reads: CASSEERDRLNEKLFF. CDR3 sequence (DNA): TGTGCCAGCAGTGAGGAACGGGACAGGCTGAATGAAAAACTGTTTTTT. The V call is TRBV2, the J call TRBJ1-4; 8 bases are shared with TRBD1. V shed 3 bases and J 5 bases; nucleotides not matched to a gene: 8. Germline V gene lookup returns CDR1 SNHLY and CDR2 FYNNEI. The CDR3 spans 16 residues.